The 23 T cell receptor beta chains reported below all come from one sample, sequenced in a study of patients and donors after allogeneic stem cell transplantation. From the RT-PCR reads, TCRdb called clonotypes with MiXCR, one entry per CDR3 protein. Here the sample spans fewer than 500,000 distinct CDR3 sequences, 16% being singletons. The sequenced sample was blood, either unsorted or a sorted T cell fraction (not recorded which). The receptors originated from a human donor who was either an allogeneic HSCT recipient or a stem cell or donor lymphocyte infusion donor (not recorded which). It is not recorded whose cells these are; they may come from a transplant donor.

This clonotype was detected a few times. The chain has TRBV19 and TRBJ2-7, with D possibly called TRBD1 or TRBD2 (5 bases each). Germline V gene lookup returns CDR1 LNHDA and CDR2 SQIVND (reference sequence). The CDR3 sequence is 11 residues long. V gave up 8 bases and J gave up 6 bases, with 11 bases separating them. CDR3 sequence (DNA): TGTGCCAGTCGATCTGGGGGCGAGCAGTACTTC. Its translation: CASRSGGEQYF.

The table lists this clonotype with a few counts. The V gene is TRBV18, the J gene TRBJ2-2, with D possibly TRBD2 on 6 matching bases. Trimming pared 6 bases from V and 3 bases from J, leaving 11 bases between. CDR1 and CDR2 from the germline V gene are KGHSH and LQKENI. The CDR3 runs 14 residues. The CDR3 bases are TGTGCCAGCTCCTCCGGGGGACACACCGGGGAGCTGTTTTTT. Its protein is CASSSGGHTGELFF.

This clonotype was counted a few times. This chain connects TRBV12-3 or TRBV12-4 to TRBJ1-2, with D perhaps matching TRBD1 (6 bases). V was cut by 4 bases and J by 5 bases, with 11 bases left in between. This CDR3 region has 13 residues. This chain's CDR3 is CASSSRGRYGYTF. The DNA for the CDR3 is TGTGCCAGCAGTTCGAGGGGGAGGTATGGCTACACCTTC.

The chain uses TRBV6-4 and TRBJ1-6; D not resolved. Deletions cut 6 bases from V and 14 bases from J, with 14 bases between. Germline CDR1 is MRHNA and CDR2 is SNTAGT. The length of the CDR3 is 12 residues. The CDR3 DNA reads TGTGCCAGCAGCCCCGACTATCGGGCCCTCCACTTT. Translating gives CASSPDYRALHF.

This clonotype was seen more than once but under ten times. The chain combines TRBV15 with TRBJ1-5; D ambiguous. This CDR3 region has 13 residues. Per the germline V gene, CDR1 is LNHNV and CDR2 is YYDKDF (reference sequence). The V end lost 0 bases, the J end lost 4 bases, and 4 bases lay between the germline ends. CDR3 DNA sequence: TGTGCCACCAGCAGAGATAGAAATCAGCCCCAGCATTTT. Translated: CATSRDRNQPQHF. Full variable domain (remainder filled in from reference TRBV15 and TRBJ1-5): DAMVIQNPRYQVTQFGKPVTLSCSQTLNHNVMYWYQQKSSQAPKLLFHYYDKDFNNEADTPDNFQSRRPNTSFCFLDIRSPGLGDTAMYLCATSRDRNQPQHFGDGTRLSIL.

This clonotype has a handful of counts. The rearrangement joins TRBV4-3 to TRBJ2-3, with 15 bases lining up with TRBD2. From germline, CDR1 is LGHNA and CDR2 YSLEER. Germline trimming cut 3 bases from V and 3 bases from J; bases unmatched to any gene: 4. This CDR3 comprises 17 residues. The CDR3: CASSHGLAGGRTDTQYF. CDR3 sequence (DNA): TGCGCCAGCAGCCACGGACTAGCGGGGGGGCGTACAGATACGCAGTATTTT.

This clonotype was seen only a few times. The J gene is TRBJ1-2, the V gene TRBV4-3; the D gene is possibly TRBD1 (6 bases). This CDR3 region has 17 residues. Germline V gives CDR1 LGHNA, CDR2 YSLEER. V dropped 0 bases and J dropped 3 bases, with 17 bases sitting between them. The CDR3 nucleotides are TGCGCCAGCAGCCAAGACCTCGCAGGGGCTCCACACTATGGCTACACCTTC. It specifies CASSQDLAGAPHYGYTF.

The genes are TRBV12-3 or TRBV12-4 and TRBJ2-4; D might be TRBD2 (6 bases). Trimming stripped 1 base from V and 2 bases from J, with 12 bases between. The CDR3 runs 16 residues. The CDR3 loop reads CASSLVSGGTKNIQYF. CDR3 coding DNA: TGTGCCAGCAGTTTAGTATCAGGAGGGACCAAAAACATTCAGTACTTC.

The chain carries TRBV5-1 and TRBJ2-6; D ambiguous. The V and J ends lost 2 bases and 4 bases respectively, with 16 bases between them. Per germline, CDR1 SGHRS and CDR2 YFSETQ. The CDR3 spans 17 residues. CDR3 nucleotide sequence: TGCGCCAGCAGCTTCTTGACGGCAGGTTCGGGGGCCAACGTCCTGACTTTC. Its protein is CASSFLTAGSGANVLTF.

This clonotype was counted between two and nine times. The chain is built from TRBV5-1 and TRBJ2-3, with 7 bases aligning to TRBD1. Germline V CDR1 and CDR2: SGHRS, YFSETQ. Germline trimming cut 1 base from V and 3 bases from J; bases unmatched to any gene: 2. This CDR3 has 14 amino acids. CDR3 region: CASSLRQGTDTQYF. The CDR3 coding sequence is TGCGCCAGCAGCTTGCGACAGGGAACAGATACGCAGTATTTT.

This clonotype has more than one count but fewer than ten. V is TRBV7-9 and J is TRBJ2-1; no clear D. Germline lookup yields CDR1 SEHNR and CDR2 FQNEAQ (reference sequence). CDR3 length equals 12 residues. The V gene lost 4 bases and the J gene lost 12 bases, with 13 bases spanning the gap. CDR3: CASSSSFGGQFF. The CDR3 bases are TGTGCCAGCAGCTCCTCATTCGGTGGGCAGTTCTTC.

This clonotype has more than one count but fewer than ten. The chain combines TRBV5-1 with TRBJ2-1, with D perhaps matching TRBD1 (7 bases). Germline lookup yields CDR1 SGHRS and CDR2 YFSETQ. V was shortened by 3 bases and J by 9 bases, with 10 bases between the two germline ends. This CDR3 spans 12 amino acids. The CDR3 DNA is TGCGCCAGCAGCTGGCAGGGGGGTGAGCAGTTCTTC. It is translated as CASSWQGGEQFF.

This clonotype appeared a few times. The chain combines TRBV7-9 with TRBJ1-2; no firm D call. The CDR3 totals 15 residues. Germline loops: CDR1 SEHNR, CDR2 FQNEAQ (reference sequence). V dropped 1 base and J dropped 6 bases, with 15 bases sitting between them. CDR3 region: CASSLEGPQLDGYTF. CDR3 in DNA: TGTGCCAGCAGCTTAGAAGGTCCCCAATTGGATGGCTACACCTTC. The variable domain in full, completed from reference TRBV7-9 and TRBJ1-2, reads DTGVSQNPRHKITKRGQNVTFRCDPISEHNRLYWYRQTLGQGPEFLTYFQNEAQLEKSRLLSDRFSAERPKGSFSTLEIQRTEQGDSAMYLCASSLEGPQLDGYTFGSGTRLTVV.

The genes are TRBV29-1 and TRBJ1-3; D perhaps matches TRBD1 (5 bases). The CDR3 spans 13 residues. The germline V gene encodes CDR1 SQVTM and CDR2 ANQGSEA. Trimming shortened V by 2 bases and J by 2 bases, and 7 bases separated the two germline ends. The CDR3 sequence: CSVEKGAGNTIYF. The CDR3 bases are TGCAGCGTTGAAAAAGGGGCTGGAAACACCATATATTTT.

This clonotype was seen a handful of times. The chain couples TRBV4-1 to TRBJ1-5; TRBD1 aligns across 7 bases. Germline V gene sequence: CDR1 MGHRA, CDR2 YSYEKL. Trimming took 1 base from V and 6 from J; bases not matched to a gene: 9. This CDR3 is built from 16 residues. The CDR3 loop is CASSQVRGRAGQPQHF. CDR3 DNA sequence: TGCGCCAGCAGCCAAGTGAGGGGGCGGGCTGGTCAGCCCCAGCATTTT.

This clonotype was seen more than once but under ten times. V and J are TRBV10-3 and TRBJ1-1, with 7 bases matching TRBD1. The CDR3 is 14 residues long. Trimming removed 4 bases from V and 6 bases from J; junction bases left unmatched: 8. Germline assignment: CDR1 ENHRY and CDR2 SYGVKD. DNA of the CDR3: TGTGCCATCAGTGTGAAGGGGGCGGTCTCTGAAGCTTTCTTT. It codes for CAISVKGAVSEAFF.

The table lists this clonotype with many counts. CDR3 nucleotide sequence: TGTGCCAGCAGCTTAGTAGGGGGGCTGGGCACTGAAGCTTTCTTT. Residues: CASSLVGGLGTEAFF. The chain combines TRBV13 with TRBJ1-1; tentative D call: TRBD1 (6 bases). The CDR3 contains 15 residues. Trimming pared 1 base from V and 4 bases from J, leaving 13 bases between. Germline CDR1 is PRHDT and CDR2 is FYEKMQ (reference sequence).

The chain recombines TRBV12-3 or TRBV12-4 with TRBJ2-7, with 9 bases matching TRBD1. With 7 bases clipped from V and 5 bases from J, the junction kept 9 bases outside the gene matches. The CDR3 consists of 14 residues. The CDR3 is CASTLRTGVHEQYF. The CDR3 DNA reads TGTGCCAGCACCCTTAGGACAGGGGTCCACGAGCAGTACTTC.

In its sample, this clonotype was seen many times. The J gene is TRBJ2-3, the V gene TRBV12-3 or TRBV12-4; D unclear. V was cut by 4 bases and J by 8 bases, with 7 bases left in between. The CDR3 length is 11 residues. In nucleotides, the CDR3 is TGTGCCAGCAGTTCGGTGGCTACGCAGTATTTT. The encoded protein is CASSSVATQYF.

The gene calls are TRBV24-1 and TRBJ2-1, with 10 bases aligning to TRBD2. Germline V CDR1 and CDR2: KGHDR, SFDVKD. The CDR3 has 17 amino acids. Trimming cost V 4 bases and J 2 bases; bases outside gene matches: 7. The chain's CDR3 is CATSDRPGLATYNEQFF. The CDR3 DNA sequence: TGTGCCACCAGTGACAGACCGGGACTAGCGACCTACAATGAGCAGTTCTTC.

This chain links TRBV7-2 with TRBJ2-3; 11 positions match TRBD2. Germline lookup yields CDR1 SGHTA and CDR2 FQGNSA. With 2 bases clipped from V and 5 bases from J, the junction kept 9 bases outside the gene matches. The CDR3 covers 17 residues. Here the CDR3 DNA reads TGTGCCAGCAGCTTAAGTATTAGCGGGGGGGCCGGAGATACGCAGTATTTT. It specifies CASSLSISGGAGDTQYF. Based on the CDR3 plus reference TRBV7-2 and TRBJ2-3, the full variable domain is GAGVSQSPSNKVTEKGKDVELRCDPISGHTALYWYRQSLGQGLEFLIYFQGNSAPDKSGLPSDRFSAERTGGSVSTLTIQRTQQEDSAVYLCASSLSISGGAGDTQYFGPGTRLTVL.

This clonotype was observed many times. The chain joins TRBV12-3 or TRBV12-4 to TRBJ2-3, with TRBD1 identical over 7 bases. J gave up 2 bases and V 5 bases, and 10 bases lay outside the gene matches. The CDR3 is made up of 16 amino acids. CDR3: CASSPNTGAYTDTQYF. The CDR3 DNA is TGTGCCAGCAGTCCAAACACAGGGGCGTACACAGATACGCAGTATTTT.

The genes are TRBV20-1 and TRBJ2-1; D is possibly TRBD1 or TRBD2 (5 bases each). Germline lookup yields CDR1 DFQATT and CDR2 SNEGSKA (reference sequence). Trimming took off 5 bases at V and 0 bases at J, with 17 bases between the two ends. CDR3 length: 16 amino acids. CDR3 protein: CSAPPRAGSSYNEQFF. The CDR3 DNA follows: TGCAGTGCTCCACCTAGGGCAGGGAGCTCCTACAATGAGCAGTTCTTC.